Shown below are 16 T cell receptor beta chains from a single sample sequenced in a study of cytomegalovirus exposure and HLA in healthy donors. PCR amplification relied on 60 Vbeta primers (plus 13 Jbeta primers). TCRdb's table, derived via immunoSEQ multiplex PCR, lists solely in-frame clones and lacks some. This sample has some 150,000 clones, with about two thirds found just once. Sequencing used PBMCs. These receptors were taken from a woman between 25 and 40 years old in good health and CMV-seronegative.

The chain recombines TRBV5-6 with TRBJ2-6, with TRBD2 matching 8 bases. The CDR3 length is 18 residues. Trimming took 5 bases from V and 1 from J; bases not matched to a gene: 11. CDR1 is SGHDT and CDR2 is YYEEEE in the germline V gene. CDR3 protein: CASSTAGLVISGANVLTF. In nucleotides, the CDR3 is TGTGCCAGCAGTACGGCGGGACTAGTGATATCTGGGGCCAACGTCCTGACTTTC.

CDR3 region: CASSLYGRYTGTLGPYEQYF. The DNA for the CDR3 is TGTGCCAGCAGTTTATATGGGAGGTACACCGGAACCCTTGGACCTTACGAGCAGTACTTC. The chain carries TRBV28 and TRBJ2-7; D may be TRBD2 (6 bases). The CDR3 loop spans 20 amino acids. Trimming pared 1 base from V and 4 bases from J, leaving 29 bases between. Germline lookup yields CDR1 MDHEN and CDR2 SYDVKM.

CDR3 sequence reads: CASGSGRTDTQYF. DNA of the CDR3: TGTGCCAGCGGGAGCGGGAGGACAGATACGCAGTATTTT. The chain carries TRBV6-5 and TRBJ2-3; 9 bases match TRBD2. V was pared by 8 bases and J by 3 bases, with 3 bases of the junction left unmatched. Germline V gene sequence: CDR1 MNHEY, CDR2 SVGAGI. The CDR3 is 13 residues long.

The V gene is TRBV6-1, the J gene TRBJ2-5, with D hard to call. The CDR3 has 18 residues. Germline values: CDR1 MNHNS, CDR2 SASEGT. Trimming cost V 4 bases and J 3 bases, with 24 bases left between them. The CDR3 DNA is TGTGCCAGCAGTGCCCACTCTCTCCGCTTGGCGGTAGAAGAGACCCAGTACTTC. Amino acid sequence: CASSAHSLRLAVEETQYF.

The DNA for the CDR3 is TGTGCCAGCAGTGCGTTTTCACAGCAACATTATAGCAATCAGCCCCAGCATTTT. This encodes CASSAFSQQHYSNQPQHF. The V call is TRBV6-1, the J call TRBJ1-5; D is undetermined. CDR1 and CDR2 from the germline V gene are MNHNS and SASEGT. V dropped 4 bases and J dropped 0 bases, with 19 bases sitting between them. This CDR3 is built from 18 residues.

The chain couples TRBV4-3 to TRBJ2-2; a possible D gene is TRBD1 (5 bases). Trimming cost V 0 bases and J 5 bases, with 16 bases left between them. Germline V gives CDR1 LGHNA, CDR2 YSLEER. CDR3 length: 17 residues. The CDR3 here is CASSQDQGRALTGELFF. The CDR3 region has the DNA TGCGCCAGCAGCCAAGATCAAGGCAGGGCGTTGACCGGGGAGCTGTTTTTT.

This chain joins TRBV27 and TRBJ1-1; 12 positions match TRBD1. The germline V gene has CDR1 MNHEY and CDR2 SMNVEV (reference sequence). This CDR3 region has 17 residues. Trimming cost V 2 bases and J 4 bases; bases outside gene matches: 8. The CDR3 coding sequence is TGTGCCAGCAGTTTACGCGGGACAGGGGGCGGATTCACTGAAGCTTTCTTT. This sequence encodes CASSLRGTGGGFTEAFF.

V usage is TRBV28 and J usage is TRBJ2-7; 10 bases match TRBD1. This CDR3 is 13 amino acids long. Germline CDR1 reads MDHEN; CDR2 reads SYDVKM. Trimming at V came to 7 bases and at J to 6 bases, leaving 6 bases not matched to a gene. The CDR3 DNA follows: TGTGCCAGCATCGGGACAGGGGTTGCCGAGCAGTACTTC. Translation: CASIGTGVAEQYF.

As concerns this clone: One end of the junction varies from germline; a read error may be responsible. CDR3 coding DNA: TGTGCTAGCAGCTTAAGGCTAGCGGGAGAAAATGAGCAGTTCTTC. Protein: CASSLRLAGENEQFF. This chain joins TRBV7-7 and TRBJ2-1; 10 bases map to TRBD2. CDR3 length: 15 amino acids. The V gene's germline CDR1 is SSHAT and CDR2 FNYEAQ (reference sequence).

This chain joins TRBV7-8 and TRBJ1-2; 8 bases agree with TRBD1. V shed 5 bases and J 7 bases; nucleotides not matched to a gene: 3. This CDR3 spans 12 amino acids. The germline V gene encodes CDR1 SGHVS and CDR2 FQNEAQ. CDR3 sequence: CASSPGGGGYTF. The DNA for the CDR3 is TGTGCCAGCAGCCCAGGGGGCGGTGGCTACACCTTC.

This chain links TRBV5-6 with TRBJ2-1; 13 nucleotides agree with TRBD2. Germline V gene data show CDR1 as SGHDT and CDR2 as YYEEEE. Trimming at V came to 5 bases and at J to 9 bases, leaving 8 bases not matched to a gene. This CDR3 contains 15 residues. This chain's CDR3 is CASSYGLAGVSEQFF. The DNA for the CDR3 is TGTGCCAGCAGTTACGGACTAGCGGGAGTCAGTGAGCAGTTCTTC. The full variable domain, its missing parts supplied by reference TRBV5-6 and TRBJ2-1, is DAGVTQSPTHLIKTRGQQVTLRCSPKSGHDTVSWYQQALGQGPQFIFQYYEEEERQRGNFPDRFSGHQFPNYSSELNVNALLLGDSALYLCASSYGLAGVSEQFFGPGTRLTVL.

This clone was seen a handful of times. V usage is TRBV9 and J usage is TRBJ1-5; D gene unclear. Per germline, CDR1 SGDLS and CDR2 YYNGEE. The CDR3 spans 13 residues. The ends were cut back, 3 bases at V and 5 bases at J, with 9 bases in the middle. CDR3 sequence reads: CASSASPDQPQHF. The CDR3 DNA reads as TGTGCCAGCAGCGCAAGCCCGGATCAGCCCCAGCATTTT.

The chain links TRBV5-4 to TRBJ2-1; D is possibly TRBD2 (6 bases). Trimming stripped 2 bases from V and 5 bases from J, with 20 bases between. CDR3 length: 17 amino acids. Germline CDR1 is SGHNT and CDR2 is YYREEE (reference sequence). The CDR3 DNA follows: TGTGCCAGCAGCTTAGGTTTCCGGGGGATTAGACACAATGAGCAGTTCTTC. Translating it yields CASSLGFRGIRHNEQFF.

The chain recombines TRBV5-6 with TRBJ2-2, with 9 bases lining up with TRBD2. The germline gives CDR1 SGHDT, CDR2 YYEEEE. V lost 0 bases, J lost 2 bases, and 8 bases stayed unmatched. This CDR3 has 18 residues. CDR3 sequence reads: CASSLAPFLAGNTGELFF. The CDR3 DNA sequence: TGTGCCAGCAGCTTGGCTCCCTTTCTAGCGGGAAACACCGGGGAGCTGTTTTTT.

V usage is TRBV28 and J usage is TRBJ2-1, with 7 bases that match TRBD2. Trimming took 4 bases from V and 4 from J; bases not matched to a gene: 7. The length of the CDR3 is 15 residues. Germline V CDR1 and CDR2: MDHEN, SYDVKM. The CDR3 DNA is TGTGCCAGCAGTTCCCCGGGACTACCGTACAATGAGCAGTTCTTC. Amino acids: CASSSPGLPYNEQFF.

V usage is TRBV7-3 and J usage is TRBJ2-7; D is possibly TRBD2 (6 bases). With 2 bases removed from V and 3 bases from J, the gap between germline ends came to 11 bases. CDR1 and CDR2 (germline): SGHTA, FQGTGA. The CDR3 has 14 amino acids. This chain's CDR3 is CASSLGQGGYEQYF. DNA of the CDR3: TGTGCCAGCAGCTTAGGCCAGGGAGGCTACGAGCAGTACTTC.